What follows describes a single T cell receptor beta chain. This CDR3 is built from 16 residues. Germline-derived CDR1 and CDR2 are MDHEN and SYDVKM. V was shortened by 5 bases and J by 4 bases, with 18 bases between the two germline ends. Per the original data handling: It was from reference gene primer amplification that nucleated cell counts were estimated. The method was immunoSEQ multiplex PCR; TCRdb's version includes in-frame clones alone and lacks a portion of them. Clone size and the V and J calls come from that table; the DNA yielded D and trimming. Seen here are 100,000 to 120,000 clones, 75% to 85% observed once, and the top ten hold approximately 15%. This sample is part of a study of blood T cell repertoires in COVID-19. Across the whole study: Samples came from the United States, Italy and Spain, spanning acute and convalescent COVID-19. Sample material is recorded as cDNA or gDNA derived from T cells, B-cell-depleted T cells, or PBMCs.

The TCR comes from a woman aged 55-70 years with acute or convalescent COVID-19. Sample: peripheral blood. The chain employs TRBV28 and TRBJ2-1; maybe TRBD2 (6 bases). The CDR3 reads CASSPYSGLVYNEQFF. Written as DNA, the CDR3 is TGTGCCAGCAGTCCGTATTCGGGACTGGTATACAATGAGCAGTTCTTC.